The 7 T cell receptor beta chains in this list originate from one sample, sequenced in a study of blood T cells in healthy people across ages. A second PCR, run for roughly 7 to 11 cycles, used a sample-barcoded 5' primer plus a J-beta primer mix. TCRdb processed the 5' RACE reads anew with MiXCR; each CDR3 protein has one entry. The sample lists some 1.4 million distinct CDR3 sequences, roughly 45% occurring once. The sequencing input was blood. The source of these receptors is a woman aged 18-29 years in good health.

This chain connects TRBV7-9 to TRBJ2-1, with a possible D match to TRBD2 (6 bases). CDR1 is SEHNR and CDR2 is FQNEAQ in the germline V gene (reference sequence). There are 11 residues in the CDR3. V was trimmed by 5 bases and J by 15 bases, leaving 14 bases between them. CDR3 amino acids: CASSEGRAGFF. The CDR3 nucleotides are TGTGCCAGCAGCGAGGGACGAGCGGGGTTCTTC.

This clonotype has just one count. The V and J genes are TRBV27 and TRBJ2-4, with 8 positions matching TRBD1. This CDR3 has 18 residues. In germline, CDR1 is MNHEY, CDR2 SMNVEV (reference sequence). V trimming: 2 bases; J trimming: 7 bases; junction bases outside the gene matches: 16. The CDR3 loop is CASSLVAGGDYRGNIQYF. The CDR3 DNA reads as TGTGCCAGCAGTTTAGTCGCAGGGGGTGATTACAGGGGGAACATTCAGTACTTC.

As regards this clonotype: At one end the junction does not follow the germline gene, possibly because of a read error. CDR3 sequence: CARSQVKGGEYYEQYF. DNA of the CDR3: TGCGCCCGCAGCCAAGTCAAAGGGGGCGAATATTACGAGCAGTACTTC. The V gene is TRBV4-1, the J gene TRBJ2-4; 7 bases match TRBD1. The end of the DNA aligns better with TRBJ2-7, so the J call may be wrong. The CDR3 is 16 amino acids. Germline loops: CDR1 MGHRA, CDR2 YSYEKL.

This clonotype turned up a few times. V gene TRBV28 combines with J gene TRBJ2-3, with 7 bases matching TRBD1. The CDR3 runs to 13 residues. Germline CDR1 MDHEN, CDR2 SYDVKM. J gave up 0 bases and V 11 bases, and 5 bases lay outside the gene matches. The CDR3 spells CAVTGQSTDTQYF. The CDR3 DNA follows: TGTGCCGTGACGGGACAGAGCACAGATACGCAGTATTTT.

In this sample, this clonotype turned up a few times. V usage is TRBV15 and J usage is TRBJ1-5; D remains unclear. The germline V gene has CDR1 LNHNV and CDR2 YYDKDF (reference sequence). CDR3 length equals 13 residues. The V end lost 5 bases, the J end lost 3 bases, and 8 bases lay between the germline ends. The CDR3 reads CATSVRFNQPQHF. CDR3 DNA: TGTGCCACCAGCGTCAGGTTCAATCAGCCCCAGCATTTT.

This clonotype occurred a few times. This sequence joins TRBV7-9 and TRBJ2-4; D ambiguous. CDR3 length: 15 residues. Germline CDR1 reads SEHNR; CDR2 reads FQNEAQ (reference sequence). Trimming took 6 bases from V and 0 from J, leaving 12 bases between them. CDR3 sequence: CASSQTAVAKNIQYF. The CDR3 DNA is TGTGCCAGCAGTCAGACTGCGGTAGCCAAAAACATTCAGTACTTC.

This clonotype occurred a few times. CDR3 sequence (DNA): TGCAGTGTTGCCGGACAGGCGCAAGAGACCCAGTTCTTC. Amino acids: CSVAGQAQETQFF. This sequence joins TRBV20-1 and TRBJ2-1, with 7 bases matching TRBD1. The V segment lost 7 bases and the J segment 13 bases; nucleotides outside the gene matches: 16. Germline CDR1 DFQATT, CDR2 SNEGSKA (reference sequence). This CDR3 spans 13 amino acids.